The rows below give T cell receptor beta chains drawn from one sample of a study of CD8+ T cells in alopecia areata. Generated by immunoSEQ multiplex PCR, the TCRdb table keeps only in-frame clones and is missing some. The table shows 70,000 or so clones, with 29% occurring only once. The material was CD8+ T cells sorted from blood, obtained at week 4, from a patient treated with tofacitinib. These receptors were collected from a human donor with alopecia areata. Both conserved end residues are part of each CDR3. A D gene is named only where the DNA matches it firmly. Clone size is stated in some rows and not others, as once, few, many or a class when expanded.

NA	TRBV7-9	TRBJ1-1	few	TGTGCCAGCAGCCCCCAGAAAGCTTTCTTT	CASSPQKAFF
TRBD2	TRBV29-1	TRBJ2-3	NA	TGCAGCGTTTGGGCTAGCGGTCCAGATACGCAGTATTTT	CSVWASGPDTQYF
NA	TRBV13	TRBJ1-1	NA	TGTGCCAGCAGCTCCGGGAGGAACACTGAAGCTTTCTTT	CASSSGRNTEAFF
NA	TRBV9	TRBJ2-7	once	TGTGCCAGCAGCGGAGGGGGGGACTACTACGAGCAGTACTTC	CASSGGGDYYEQYF
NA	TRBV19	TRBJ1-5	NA	TGTGCCAGTACCCCTACGGCCAGGCCTCAGCCCCAGCATTTT	CASTPTARPQPQHF
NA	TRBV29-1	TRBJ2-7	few	TGCAGCGTTTGTGTGGCAGGGTTGGACTACGAGCAGTACTTC	CSVCVAGLDYEQYF
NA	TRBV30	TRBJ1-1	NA	TGTGCCTGGAGTTCGGGGAACACTGAAGCTTTCTTT	CAWSSGNTEAFF
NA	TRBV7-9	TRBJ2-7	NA	TGTGCCAGCAGCTCTACAGGGTACTCGTACTTC	CASSSTGYSYF
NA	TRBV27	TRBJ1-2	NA	TGTGCCAGCAGTTTAGGAGGGGGGGATGGCTACACCTTC	CASSLGGGDGYTF
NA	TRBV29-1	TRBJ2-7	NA	TGCAGCGTTCTTTTATCCTACGAGCAGTACTTC	CSVLLSYEQYF
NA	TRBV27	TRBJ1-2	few	TGTGCCACCCGCACAGCCAACTATGGCTACACCTTC	CATRTANYGYTF
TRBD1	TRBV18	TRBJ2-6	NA	TGTGCCAGCTCACCAAGGGACAGGGACGTCCTGACTTTC	CASSPRDRDVLTF
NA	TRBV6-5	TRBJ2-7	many	TGTGCCAGCAGTTACGACCAGCCGGGAGCTCGAGAGCAGTACTTC	CASSYDQPGAREQYF
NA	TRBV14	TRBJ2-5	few	TGTGCCAGCAGCCACGAAGGGGTTGAGACCCAGTACTTC	CASSHEGVETQYF
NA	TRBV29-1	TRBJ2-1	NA	TGCAGCGTCCATTCGTCCGTCGAGAGCCTGCCGACCTACAATGAGCAGTTCTTC	CSVHSSVESLPTYNEQFF
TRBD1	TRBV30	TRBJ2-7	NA	TGTGCCTGGAGTGGGACAGGGGGCATCTACGAGCAGTACTTC	CAWSGTGGIYEQYF
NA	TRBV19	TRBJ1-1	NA	TGTGCCAGTAGTATTATGAGGGGGAACACTGAAGCTTTCTTT	CASSIMRGNTEAFF
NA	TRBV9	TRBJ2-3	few	TGTGCCAGCAGCGTAGGGTCAGGGGGGAACACAGATACGCAGTATTTT	CASSVGSGGNTDTQYF
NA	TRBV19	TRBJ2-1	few	TGTGCCAGTAAGGGTCGGGACCAATCGGGATCCTACAATGAGCAGTTCTTC	CASKGRDQSGSYNEQFF
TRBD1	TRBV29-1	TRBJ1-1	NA	TGCAGCGTGGAGACAGGGGGCCGGACTGAAGCTTTCTTT	CSVETGGRTEAFF
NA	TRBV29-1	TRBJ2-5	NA	TGCAGCGTTGCTGCGCACCAAGAGACCCAGTACTTC	CSVAAHQETQYF
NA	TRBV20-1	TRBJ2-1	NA	TGCAGTGCTCCCGGAGCGGGCCCACCGTTCTTC	CSAPGAGPPFF
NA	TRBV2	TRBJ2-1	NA	TGTGCCACCCTCACGAGGGGCCCCAATGAGCAGTTCTTC	CATLTRGPNEQFF
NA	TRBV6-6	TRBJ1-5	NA	TGTGCCAGCAGACACGAGGACCGAAATCAGCCCCAGCATTTT	CASRHEDRNQPQHF
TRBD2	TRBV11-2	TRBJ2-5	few	TGTGCCAACAGCCTCGCGGGGGGCCGCGAGACCCAGTACTTC	CANSLAGGRETQYF
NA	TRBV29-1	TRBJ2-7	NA	TGCAGCGCACTGGGAGGGGACATCACCTACGAGCAGTACTTC	CSALGGDITYEQYF
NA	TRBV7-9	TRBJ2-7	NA	TGTGCCATCGGGCTAAACTACGAGCAGTACTTC	CAIGLNYEQYF
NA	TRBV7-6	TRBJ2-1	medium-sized	TGTGCCAGCAGCTTAGCGACTAGCAATGAGCAGTTCTTC	CASSLATSNEQFF
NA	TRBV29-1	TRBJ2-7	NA	TGCAGCGTTGTGACACTCGCCAGGTACGAGCAGTACTTC	CSVVTLARYEQYF
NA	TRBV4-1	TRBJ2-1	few	TGCGCCAGCAGCCAAGAGCAGACAGGCTACAATGAGCAGTTCTTC	CASSQEQTGYNEQFF
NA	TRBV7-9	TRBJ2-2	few	TGTGCCAGCAGCTTAGTATCTTCTAGAGAGCTGTTTTTT	CASSLVSSRELFF